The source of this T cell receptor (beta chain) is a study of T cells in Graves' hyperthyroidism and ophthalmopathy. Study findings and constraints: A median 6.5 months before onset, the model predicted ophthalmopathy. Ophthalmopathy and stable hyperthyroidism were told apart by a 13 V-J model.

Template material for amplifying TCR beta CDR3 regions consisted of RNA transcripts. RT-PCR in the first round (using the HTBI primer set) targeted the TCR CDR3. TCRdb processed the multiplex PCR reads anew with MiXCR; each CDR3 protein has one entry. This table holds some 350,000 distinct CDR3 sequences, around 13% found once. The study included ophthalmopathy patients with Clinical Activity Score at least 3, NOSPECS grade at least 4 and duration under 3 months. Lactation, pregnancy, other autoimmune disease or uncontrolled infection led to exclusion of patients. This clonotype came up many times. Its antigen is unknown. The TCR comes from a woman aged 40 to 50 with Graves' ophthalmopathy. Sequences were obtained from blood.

The chain's CDR3 is CASRYTGENGYTF. In DNA, the CDR3 is TGTGCCAGCAGATACACAGGGGAAAATGGCTACACCTTC. The chain joins TRBV7-9 to TRBJ1-2; 7 bases match TRBD1. The junction had 7 bases not matched to a gene; V was cut back by 6 bases and J by 6 bases. This CDR3 region has 13 residues. In germline, CDR1 is SEHNR, CDR2 FQNEAQ (reference sequence).